The sequence of this T cell receptor (beta chain) was determined in a study of response to subunit inactivated influenza vaccine. Overall study results and limits: It was suggested by the authors that few new T cells are recruited by each seasonal influenza vaccination.

This clonotype was seen many times. Its antigen remains unidentified. The CDR3 spans 12 residues. V lost 3 bases and J 4 bases, leaving 4 bases between the germline ends. TCRdb re-analysed the RT-PCR reads in MiXCR, keeping a single row per CDR3 protein. There are 500,000 to 750,000 distinct CDR3 sequences in the sample; 12% to 15% occur only once, and over 8.5% lies in the top ten. The specimen was PBMCs from blood, collected 11 to 12 days after vaccination. V usage is TRBV12-3 or TRBV12-4 and J usage is TRBJ2-1; D gene ambiguous. The clonotype was recovered from a man in his fifties who received an inactivated influenza vaccine. The CDR3 DNA reads TGTGCCAGCAGTTTCGCGTACAATGAGCAGTTCTTC. This sequence encodes CASSFAYNEQFF.